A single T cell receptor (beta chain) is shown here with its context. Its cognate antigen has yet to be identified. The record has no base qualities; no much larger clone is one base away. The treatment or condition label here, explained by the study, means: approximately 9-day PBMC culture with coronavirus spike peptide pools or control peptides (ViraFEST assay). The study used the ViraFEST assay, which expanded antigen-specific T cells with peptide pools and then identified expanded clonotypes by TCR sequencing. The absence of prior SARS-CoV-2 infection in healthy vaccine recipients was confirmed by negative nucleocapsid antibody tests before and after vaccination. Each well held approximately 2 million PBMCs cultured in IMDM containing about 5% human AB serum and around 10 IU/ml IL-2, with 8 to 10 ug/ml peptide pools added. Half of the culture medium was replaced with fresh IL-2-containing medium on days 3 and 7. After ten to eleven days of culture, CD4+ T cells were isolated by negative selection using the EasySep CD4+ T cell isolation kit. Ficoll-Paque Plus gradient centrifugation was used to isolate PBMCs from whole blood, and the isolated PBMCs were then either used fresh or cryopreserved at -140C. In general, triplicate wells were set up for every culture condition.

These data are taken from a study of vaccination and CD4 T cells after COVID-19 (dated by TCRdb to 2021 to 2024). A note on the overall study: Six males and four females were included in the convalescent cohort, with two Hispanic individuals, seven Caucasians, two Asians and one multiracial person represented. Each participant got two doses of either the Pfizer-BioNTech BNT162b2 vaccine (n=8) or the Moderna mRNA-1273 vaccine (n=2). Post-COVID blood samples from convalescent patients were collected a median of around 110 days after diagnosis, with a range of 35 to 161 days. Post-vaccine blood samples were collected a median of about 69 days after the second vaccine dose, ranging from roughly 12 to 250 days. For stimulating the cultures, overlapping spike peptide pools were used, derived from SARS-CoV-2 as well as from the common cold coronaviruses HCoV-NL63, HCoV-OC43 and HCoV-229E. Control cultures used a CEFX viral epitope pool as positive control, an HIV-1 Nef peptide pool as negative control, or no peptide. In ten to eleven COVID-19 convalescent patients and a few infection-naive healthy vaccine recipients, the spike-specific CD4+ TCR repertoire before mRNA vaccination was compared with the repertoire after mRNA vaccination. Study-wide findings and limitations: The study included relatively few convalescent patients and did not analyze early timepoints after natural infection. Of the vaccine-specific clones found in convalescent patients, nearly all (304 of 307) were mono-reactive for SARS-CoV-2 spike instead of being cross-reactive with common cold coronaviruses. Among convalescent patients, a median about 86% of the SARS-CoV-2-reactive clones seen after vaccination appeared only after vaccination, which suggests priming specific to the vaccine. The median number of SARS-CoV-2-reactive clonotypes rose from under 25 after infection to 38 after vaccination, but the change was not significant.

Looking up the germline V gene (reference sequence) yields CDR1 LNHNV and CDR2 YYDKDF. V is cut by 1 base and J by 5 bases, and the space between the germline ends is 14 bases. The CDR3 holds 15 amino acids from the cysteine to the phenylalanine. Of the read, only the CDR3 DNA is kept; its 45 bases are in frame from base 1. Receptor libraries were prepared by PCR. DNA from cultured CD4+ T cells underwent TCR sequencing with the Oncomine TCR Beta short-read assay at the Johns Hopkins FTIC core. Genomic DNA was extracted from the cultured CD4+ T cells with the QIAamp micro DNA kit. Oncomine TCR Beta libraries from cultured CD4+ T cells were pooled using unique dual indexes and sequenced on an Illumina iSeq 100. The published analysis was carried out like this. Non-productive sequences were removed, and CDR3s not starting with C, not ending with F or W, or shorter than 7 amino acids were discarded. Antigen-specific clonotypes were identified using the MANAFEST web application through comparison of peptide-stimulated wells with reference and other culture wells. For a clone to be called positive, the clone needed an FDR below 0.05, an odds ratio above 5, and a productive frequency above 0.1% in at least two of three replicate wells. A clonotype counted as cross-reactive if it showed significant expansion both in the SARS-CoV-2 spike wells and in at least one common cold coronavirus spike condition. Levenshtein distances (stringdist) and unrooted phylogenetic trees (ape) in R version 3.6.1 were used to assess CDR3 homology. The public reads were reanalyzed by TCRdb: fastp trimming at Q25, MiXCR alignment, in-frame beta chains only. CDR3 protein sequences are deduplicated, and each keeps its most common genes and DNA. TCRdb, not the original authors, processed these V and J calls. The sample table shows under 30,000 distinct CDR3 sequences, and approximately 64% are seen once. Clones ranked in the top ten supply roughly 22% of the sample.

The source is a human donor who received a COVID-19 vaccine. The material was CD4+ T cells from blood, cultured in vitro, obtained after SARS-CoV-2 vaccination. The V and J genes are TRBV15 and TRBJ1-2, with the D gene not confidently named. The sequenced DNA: TGTGCCACCAGCAGAGGAAGCGAACGAACTTATGGCTACACCTTC. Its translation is CATSRGSERTYGYTF.